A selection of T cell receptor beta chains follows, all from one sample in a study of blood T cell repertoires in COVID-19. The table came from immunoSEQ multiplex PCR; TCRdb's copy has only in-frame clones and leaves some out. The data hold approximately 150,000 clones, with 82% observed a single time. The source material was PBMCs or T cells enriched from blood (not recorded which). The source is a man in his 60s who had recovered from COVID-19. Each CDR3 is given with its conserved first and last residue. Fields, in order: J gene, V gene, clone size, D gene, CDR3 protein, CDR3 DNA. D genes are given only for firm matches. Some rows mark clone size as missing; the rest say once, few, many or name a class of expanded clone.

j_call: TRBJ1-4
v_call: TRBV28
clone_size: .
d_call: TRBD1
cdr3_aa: CASSTPDRGPDEKLFF
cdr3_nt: TGTGCCAGCAGTACGCCTGACAGGGGCCCAGATGAAAAACTGTTTTTT

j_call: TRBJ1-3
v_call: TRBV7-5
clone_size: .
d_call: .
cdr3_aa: CARSPIYTGNTIYF
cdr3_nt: TGTGCCAGAAGCCCGATTTACACTGGAAACACCATATATTTT

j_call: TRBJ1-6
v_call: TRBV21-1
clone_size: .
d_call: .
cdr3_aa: CASSNRQQRFDSPLHF
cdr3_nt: TGTGCCAGCAGCAATCGACAGCAACGGTTTGATTCACCCCTCCACTTT

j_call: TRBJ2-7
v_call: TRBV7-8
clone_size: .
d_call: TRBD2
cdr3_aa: CASSRTTSGGVHEQYF
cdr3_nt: TGTGCCAGCAGCCGCACGACTAGCGGGGGGGTGCACGAGCAGTACTTC

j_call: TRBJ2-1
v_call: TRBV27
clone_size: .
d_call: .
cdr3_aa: CASSLAGPRNEQFF
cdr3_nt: TGTGCCAGCAGTTTAGCTGGCCCAAGAAATGAGCAGTTCTTC

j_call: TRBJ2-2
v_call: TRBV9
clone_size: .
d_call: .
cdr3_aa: CASSVGQYGELFF
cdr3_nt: TGTGCCAGCAGCGTAGGACAGTACGGGGAGCTGTTTTTT

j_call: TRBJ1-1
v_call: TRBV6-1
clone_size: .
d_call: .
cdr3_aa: CASSKEVGTEAFF
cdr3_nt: TGTGCCAGCAGCAAAGAGGTTGGGACTGAAGCTTTCTTT

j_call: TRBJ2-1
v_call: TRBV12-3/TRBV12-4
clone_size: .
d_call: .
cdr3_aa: CASSWGEAQFF
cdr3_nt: TGTGCCAGCAGTTGGGGAGAGGCGCAGTTCTTC

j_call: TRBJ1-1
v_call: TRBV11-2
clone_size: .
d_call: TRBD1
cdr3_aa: CASSSLLGTGNTEAFF
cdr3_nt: TGTGCCAGCAGCTCACTCCTGGGGACAGGGAACACTGAAGCTTTCTTT

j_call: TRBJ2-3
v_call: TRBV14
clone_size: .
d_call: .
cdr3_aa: CASLVVRGGTDTQYF
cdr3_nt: TGTGCCAGCCTAGTCGTCAGGGGAGGCACAGATACGCAGTATTTT

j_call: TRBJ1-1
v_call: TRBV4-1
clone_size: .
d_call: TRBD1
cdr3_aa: CASSHDREVNTEAFF
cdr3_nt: TGCGCCAGCAGCCACGACAGGGAGGTGAACACTGAAGCTTTCTTT

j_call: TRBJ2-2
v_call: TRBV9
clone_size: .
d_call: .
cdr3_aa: CASSVDKPGELFF
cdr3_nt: TGTGCCAGCAGCGTAGATAAGCCCGGGGAGCTGTTTTTT

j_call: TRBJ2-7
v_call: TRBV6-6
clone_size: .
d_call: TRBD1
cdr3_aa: CASSLRDRPTTTYEQYF
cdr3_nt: TGTGCCAGCAGTCTCCGGGACAGACCAACAACCACCTACGAGCAGTACTTC

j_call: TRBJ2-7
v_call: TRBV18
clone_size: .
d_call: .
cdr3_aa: CASSPGVKAGFYEQYF
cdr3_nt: TGTGCCAGCTCACCAGGAGTGAAGGCAGGGTTCTACGAGCAGTACTTC

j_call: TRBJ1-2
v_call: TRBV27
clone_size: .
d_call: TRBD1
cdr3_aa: CASSLTRGTGGGYTF
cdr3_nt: TGTGCCAGCAGCTTGACCCGCGGGACAGGTGGTGGCTACACCTTC

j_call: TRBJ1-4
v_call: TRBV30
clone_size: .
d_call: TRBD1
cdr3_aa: CALTGGGANEKLFF
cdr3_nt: TGTGCCTTGACAGGGGGCGGAGCTAATGAAAAACTGTTTTTT

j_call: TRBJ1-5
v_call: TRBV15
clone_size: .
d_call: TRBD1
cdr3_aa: CATSTSGTGNQPQHF
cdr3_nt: TGTGCCACCAGTACAAGTGGGACAGGGAATCAGCCCCAGCATTTT

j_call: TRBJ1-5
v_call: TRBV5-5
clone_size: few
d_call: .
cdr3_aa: CASSLADSSNQPQHF
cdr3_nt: TGTGCCAGCAGCTTGGCCGACAGTAGCAATCAGCCCCAGCATTTT

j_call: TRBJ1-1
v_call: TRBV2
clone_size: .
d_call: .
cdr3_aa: CASSRGAGIMNTEAFF
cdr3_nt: TGTGCCAGCAGCCGAGGGGCGGGAATAATGAACACTGAAGCTTTCTTT

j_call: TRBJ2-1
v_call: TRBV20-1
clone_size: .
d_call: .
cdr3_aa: CSASLVDNEQFF
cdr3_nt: TGCAGTGCCAGTCTTGTAGACAATGAGCAGTTCTTC

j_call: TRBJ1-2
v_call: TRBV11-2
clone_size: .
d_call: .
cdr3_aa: CASSLIGDGYTF
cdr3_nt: TGTGCCAGCAGCTTAATAGGGGATGGCTACACCTTC

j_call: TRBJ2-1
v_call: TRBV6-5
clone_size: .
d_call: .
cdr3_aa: CASREVTTYNEQFF
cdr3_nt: TGTGCCAGCAGAGAGGTAACCACCTACAATGAGCAGTTCTTC

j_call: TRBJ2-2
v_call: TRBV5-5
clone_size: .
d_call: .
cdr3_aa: CASSSFGVYTGELFF
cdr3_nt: TGTGCCAGCAGCTCCTTCGGGGTTTACACCGGGGAGCTGTTTTTT

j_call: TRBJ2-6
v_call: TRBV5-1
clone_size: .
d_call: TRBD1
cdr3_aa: CASSFNIQGAPGANVLTF
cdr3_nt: TGCGCCAGCAGCTTCAATATACAGGGGGCGCCCGGGGCCAACGTCCTGACTTTC

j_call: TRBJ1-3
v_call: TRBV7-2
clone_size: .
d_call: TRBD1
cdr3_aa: CASSQDRAGNTIYF
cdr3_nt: TGTGCCAGCAGCCAGGACAGGGCTGGAAACACCATATATTTT

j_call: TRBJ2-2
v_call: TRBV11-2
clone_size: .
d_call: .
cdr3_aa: CASNFPRGSGNTGELFF
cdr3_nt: TGTGCCAGCAATTTCCCGCGGGGTAGCGGCAACACCGGGGAGCTGTTTTTT

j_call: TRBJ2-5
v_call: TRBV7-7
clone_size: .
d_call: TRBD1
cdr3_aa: CASSAHRRDRFQETQYF
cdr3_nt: TGTGCCAGCAGCGCCCACCGCCGGGACAGATTCCAAGAGACCCAGTACTTC

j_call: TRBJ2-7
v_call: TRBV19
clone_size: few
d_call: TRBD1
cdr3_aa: CASSMRQGYANEQYF
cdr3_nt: TGTGCCAGTAGTATGCGACAGGGGTATGCTAACGAGCAGTACTTC

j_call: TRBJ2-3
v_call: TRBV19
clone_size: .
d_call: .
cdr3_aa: CASTPQGLAGDTQYF
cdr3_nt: TGTGCCAGTACCCCACAGGGCCTCGCGGGAGATACGCAGTATTTT

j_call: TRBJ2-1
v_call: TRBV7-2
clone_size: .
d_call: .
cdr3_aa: CASNPGTFLNEQFF
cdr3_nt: TGTGCCAGCAACCCCGGGACTTTCCTCAATGAGCAGTTCTTC

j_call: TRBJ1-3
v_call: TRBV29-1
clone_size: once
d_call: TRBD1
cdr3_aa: CSVSRGTGVLGNTIYF
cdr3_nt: TGCAGCGTCTCGAGGGGGACAGGGGTGTTAGGAAACACCATATATTTT

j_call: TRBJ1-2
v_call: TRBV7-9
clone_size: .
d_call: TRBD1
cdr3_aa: CASSGDRGQTSF
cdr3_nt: TGTGCCAGCAGCGGGGACAGGGGCCAAACCTCCTTC

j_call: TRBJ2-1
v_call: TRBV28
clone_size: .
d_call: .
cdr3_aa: CASSEYLGGNEQFF
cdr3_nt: TGTGCCAGCAGCGAGTATCTAGGGGGCAATGAGCAGTTCTTC

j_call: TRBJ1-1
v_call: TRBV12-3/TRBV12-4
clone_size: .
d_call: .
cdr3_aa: CASSPDRSTEAFF
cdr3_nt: TGTGCCAGCAGCCCTGATCGGAGCACTGAAGCTTTCTTT

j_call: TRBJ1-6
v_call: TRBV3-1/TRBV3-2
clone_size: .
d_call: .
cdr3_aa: CASSQDRWGVSYNSPLHF
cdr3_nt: TGTGCCAGCAGCCAAGATCGCTGGGGGGTATCGTATAATTCACCCCTCCACTTT

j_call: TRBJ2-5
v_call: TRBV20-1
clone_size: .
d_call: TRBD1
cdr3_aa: CSASPGTGAGETQYF
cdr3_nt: TGCAGTGCTAGTCCCGGGACAGGGGCCGGGGAGACCCAGTACTTC

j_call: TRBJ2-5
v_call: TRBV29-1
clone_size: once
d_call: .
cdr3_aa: CSVVGGGETQYF
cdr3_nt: TGCAGCGTTGTCGGAGGTGGCGAGACCCAGTACTTC

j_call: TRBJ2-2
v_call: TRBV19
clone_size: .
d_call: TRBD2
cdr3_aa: CASKIGGAFAGELFF
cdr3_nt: TGTGCCAGTAAGATCGGGGGGGCCTTCGCCGGGGAGCTGTTTTTT

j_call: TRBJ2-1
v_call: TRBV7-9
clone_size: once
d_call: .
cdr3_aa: CASSPAWNEQFF
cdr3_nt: TGTGCCAGCAGCCCCGCGTGGAATGAGCAGTTCTTC

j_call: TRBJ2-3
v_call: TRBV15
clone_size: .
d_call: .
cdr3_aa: CATSRDISEGTDTQYF
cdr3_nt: TGTGCCACCAGCAGAGATATCAGCGAAGGCACAGATACGCAGTATTTT

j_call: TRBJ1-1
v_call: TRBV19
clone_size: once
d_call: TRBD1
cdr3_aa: CASRQGIAEAFF
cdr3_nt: TGTGCCAGTAGACAGGGGATAGCTGAAGCTTTCTTT

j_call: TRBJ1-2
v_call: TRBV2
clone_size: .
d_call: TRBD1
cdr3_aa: CASTRGQDYGYTF
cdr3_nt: TGTGCCAGCACGCGCGGACAGGACTATGGCTACACCTTC

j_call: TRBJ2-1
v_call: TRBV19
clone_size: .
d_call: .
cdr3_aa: CATRGSLQNNEQFF
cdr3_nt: TGTGCCACCCGGGGATCTCTCCAGAACAATGAGCAGTTCTTC

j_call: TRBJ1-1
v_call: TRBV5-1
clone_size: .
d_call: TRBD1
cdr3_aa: CASSSTQGTTEAFF
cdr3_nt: TGCGCCAGCAGCTCAACACAGGGGACCACTGAAGCTTTCTTT